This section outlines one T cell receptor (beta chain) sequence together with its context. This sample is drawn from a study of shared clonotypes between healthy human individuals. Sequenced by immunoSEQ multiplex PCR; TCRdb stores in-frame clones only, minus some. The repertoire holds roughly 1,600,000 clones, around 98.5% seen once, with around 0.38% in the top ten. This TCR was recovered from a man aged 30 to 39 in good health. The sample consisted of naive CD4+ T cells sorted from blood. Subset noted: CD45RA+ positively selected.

CDR3 sequence reads: CASSLRPAGAGNEQFF. The DNA for the CDR3 is TGTGCCAGCAGCCTCCGTCCAGCGGGAGCCGGAAATGAGCAGTTCTTC. The J gene is TRBJ2-1, the V gene TRBV9, with 8 bases matching TRBD2. Germline CDR1 is SGDLS and CDR2 is YYNGEE. Germline trimming cut 4 bases from V and 7 bases from J; bases unmatched to any gene: 13. The CDR3 spans 16 residues.